These 27 T cell receptor beta chains were all obtained from the same sample, sequenced in a study of T cell responses to AZD1222 COVID-19 vaccine. Measured with immunoSEQ multiplex PCR; TCRdb has only the in-frame clones, and not every one. The sample holds about 76,000 clones, 70% to 90% seen once. The starting material was peripheral blood, obtained on day 0 of AZD1222 vaccination. Receptor source: an adult in good health.

The chain is built from TRBV5-6 and TRBJ2-1; 7 bases line up with TRBD2. With 1 base clipped from V and 7 bases from J, the junction kept 2 bases outside the gene matches. From germline, CDR1 is SGHDT and CDR2 YYEEEE. The CDR3 has 13 residues. CDR3 loop: CASSLTLANEQFF. The CDR3 DNA reads as TGTGCCAGCAGCTTGACACTAGCGAATGAGCAGTTCTTC.

The rearrangement joins TRBV7-9 to TRBJ2-2, with D perhaps assigned TRBD1 or TRBD2 (5 bases each). Germline lookup yields CDR1 SEHNR and CDR2 FQNEAQ (reference sequence). Trimming took off 8 bases at V and 0 bases at J, with 13 bases between the two ends. This CDR3 has 15 residues. The CDR3 coding sequence is TGTGCCAGCCTACTGGGGCGGGCGAACACCGGGGAGCTGTTTTTT. Amino acids: CASLLGRANTGELFF.

The chain links TRBV7-9 to TRBJ2-5; D possibly uses TRBD1 or TRBD2 (5 bases each). CDR3 length: 12 residues. The ends were cut back, 6 bases at V and 5 bases at J, with 10 bases in the middle. Per the germline V gene, CDR1 is SEHNR and CDR2 is FQNEAQ (reference sequence). This chain's CDR3 is CASSPWGETQYF. The CDR3 DNA follows: TGTGCCAGCAGTCCCTGGGGGGAGACCCAGTACTTC.

The rearrangement joins TRBV7-6 to TRBJ1-6; no clear D. The CDR3 runs to 15 residues. The ends were cut back, 4 bases at V and 5 bases at J, with 12 bases in the middle. Germline CDR1 SGHVS, CDR2 FNYEAQ. CDR3 residues: CASSSSMDDNSPLHF. DNA for the CDR3: TGTGCCAGCAGCTCCTCGATGGATGATAATTCACCCCTCCACTTT.

With regard to this clone: The germline gene is not matched at one end of the junction; a read error may be the cause. This chain connects TRBV5-6 to TRBJ2-5; the D is unclear. The length of the CDR3 is 11 residues. Germline CDR1 and CDR2: SGHDT and YYEEEE. This chain's CDR3 is CASSLVRHWDF. In nucleotides, the CDR3 is TGTGCCAGCAGCTTAGTGAGACATTGGGACTTC. Combining the CDR3 with reference TRBV5-6 and TRBJ2-5 gives the whole variable domain DAGVTQSPTHLIKTRGQQVTLRCSPKSGHDTVSWYQQALGQGPQFIFQYYEEEERQRGNFPDRFSGHQFPNYSSELNVNALLLGDSALYLCASSLVRHWDFGPGTRLLVL.

About this clone itself: The sample has other DNA sequences that encode this CDR3 too. V is TRBV6-4 and J is TRBJ1-1, with 7 bases aligning to TRBD1. J gave up 1 base and V 6 bases, and 2 bases lay outside the gene matches. Germline CDR1 is MRHNA and CDR2 is SNTAGT. CDR3 size: 13 residues. Here the CDR3 DNA reads TGTGCCAGCAGGCGGACAGGGAACACTGAAGCTTTCTTT. Its protein product is CASRRTGNTEAFF.

The chain combines TRBV6-5 with TRBJ2-7; TRBD1 matches 8 bases. This CDR3 is 14 amino acids long. Trimming at V came to 6 bases and at J to 2 bases, leaving 6 bases not matched to a gene. Per germline, CDR1 MNHEY and CDR2 SVGAGI. The CDR3 is CASSPGTGPYEQYV. The CDR3, as DNA: TGTGCCAGCAGCCCCGGGACAGGACCCTACGAGCAGTACGTC.

The V and J genes are TRBV5-1 and TRBJ2-2; D gene uncertain. The ends were cut back, 1 base at V and 4 bases at J, with 8 bases in the middle. This CDR3 comprises 14 residues. Germline lookup yields CDR1 SGHRS and CDR2 YFSETQ. CDR3 loop: CASSLLGLTGELFF. CDR3 coding DNA: TGCGCCAGCAGCTTGCTCGGTCTCACCGGGGAGCTGTTTTTT. Complete variable domain (other parts from reference TRBV5-1 and TRBJ2-2): KAGVTQTPRYLIKTRGQQVTLSCSPISGHRSVSWYQQTPGQGLQFLFEYFSETQRNKGNFPGRFSGRQFSNSRSEMNVSTLELGDSALYLCASSLLGLTGELFFGEGSRLTVL.

This clone was detected only once. J is TRBJ2-3 and V is TRBV19; TRBD2 aligns across 14 bases. The germline CDR1 and CDR2 sequences are LNHDA and SQIVND (reference sequence). This CDR3 is 15 amino acids long. The junction had 4 bases not matched to a gene; V was cut back by 6 bases and J by 5 bases. CDR3 coding DNA: TGTGCCAGTAGCCGACTAGCGGGAGGGATAGATACGCAGTATTTT. This sequence encodes CASSRLAGGIDTQYF.

This clone has just a few counts. This sequence joins TRBV5-8 and TRBJ1-6, with D unresolved. The CDR3 has 12 residues. Germline V gives CDR1 SGHTS, CDR2 YDEGEE. V lost 4 bases to trimming and J lost 11 bases, with 10 bases between them. The CDR3 spells CASSGFPTPLHF. The CDR3 DNA reads TGTGCCAGCAGCGGTTTTCCTACACCCCTCCACTTT.

V is TRBV5-1 and J is TRBJ1-4, with TRBD1 matching 12 bases. Looked up from germline, CDR1 is SGHRS and CDR2 is YFSETQ. The CDR3 runs to 15 residues. J gave up 10 bases and V 0 bases, and 4 bases lay outside the gene matches. The CDR3 loop reads CASSLGGTGGGKLFF. The CDR3 nucleotides read TGCGCCAGCAGCTTGGGAGGGACAGGGGGCGGAAAACTGTTTTTT.

V is TRBV10-3 and J is TRBJ2-7; unclear D gene. Per the germline V gene, CDR1 is ENHRY and CDR2 is SYGVKD. V was cut by 4 bases and J by 2 bases, with 9 bases left in between. CDR3 size: 13 residues. In DNA, the CDR3 is TGTGCCATCAGTGGTTTGACCACCTACGAGCAGTACTTC. Its protein product is CAISGLTTYEQYF.

The rearrangement links TRBV28 to TRBJ1-4; 7 bases are shared with TRBD1. Trimming at V came to 1 base and at J to 8 bases, leaving 7 bases not matched to a gene. This CDR3 has 15 amino acids. Germline assignment: CDR1 MDHEN and CDR2 SYDVKM. CDR3 in amino acids: CASSLSGQGEEKLFF. DNA for the CDR3: TGTGCCAGCAGTTTATCCGGGCAGGGGGAGGAAAAACTGTTTTTT.

V is TRBV30 and J is TRBJ2-5; 14 bases line up with TRBD2. Germline V gives CDR1 GTSNPN, CDR2 SVGIG (reference sequence). The CDR3 is made up of 15 amino acids. The V gene end was trimmed by 5 bases and the J gene end by 3 bases; junction bases not matched to a gene: 5. As DNA, the CDR3 is TGTGCCTGGGCCAGGGGACTAGCGGGAGAAGAGACCCAGTACTTC. Translated, it gives CAWARGLAGEETQYF. The variable domain in full, completed from reference TRBV30 and TRBJ2-5, reads SQTIHQWPATLVQPVGSPLSLECTVEGTSNPNLYWYRQAAGRGLQLLFYSVGIGQISSEVPQNLSASRPQDRQFILSSKKLLLSDSGFYLCAWARGLAGEETQYFGPGTRLLVL.

The chain is built from TRBV27 and TRBJ2-5, with D perhaps matching TRBD2 (6 bases). Trimming stripped 3 bases from V and 7 bases from J, with 15 bases between. CDR1 and CDR2 (germline): MNHEY, SMNVEV (reference sequence). There are 14 residues in the CDR3. CDR3 bases: TGTGCCAGCAGTTTCGAAGCGGGCGACAGGACCCAGTACTTC. This codes for CASSFEAGDRTQYF.

The chain joins TRBV6-2 or TRBV6-3 to TRBJ1-1, with D maybe TRBD1 (5 bases). The CDR3 covers 12 residues. V lost 0 bases, J lost 11 bases, and 10 bases lay in between. Germline V lookup: CDR1 MNHEY, CDR2 SVGEGT. The CDR3 DNA follows: TGTGCCAGCAGTTACTCGGGGACGGGGGCTTTCTTT. Translated: CASSYSGTGAFF.

This chain joins TRBV11-2 and TRBJ2-1; 10 bases are shared with TRBD2. After removal of 3 bases from V and 3 bases from J, the junction contained 11 bases not matched to a gene. The CDR3 is 18 amino acids. Germline assignment: CDR1 SGHAT and CDR2 FQNNGV. CDR3 nucleotide sequence: TGTGCCAGCAGCTTGCAGGCACAGATAGCGGGGGGCTACAATGAGCAGTTCTTC. It is translated as CASSLQAQIAGGYNEQFF.

The CDR3 sequence: CASSPRLRGGTDTQYF. The CDR3 bases are TGTGCCAGCAGCCCACGTCTCAGAGGCGGCACAGATACGCAGTATTTT. This chain joins TRBV7-8 and TRBJ2-3; no definite D call. The CDR3 is 16 amino acids. From germline, CDR1 is SGHVS and CDR2 FQNEAQ. Trimming removed 5 bases from V and 1 base from J, with 16 bases in between.

The chain uses TRBV10-3 and TRBJ2-3; D gene ambiguous. Germline V gives CDR1 ENHRY, CDR2 SYGVKD. The CDR3 has 13 residues. V gave up 11 bases and J gave up 2 bases, with 14 bases separating them. CDR3: CASQSDFTDTQYF. The CDR3 DNA reads TGTGCCTCCCAGAGTGACTTCACAGATACGCAGTATTTT.

CDR3 residues: CASSGTSGSYEQYF. CDR3 DNA sequence: TGTGCCAGCAGCGGGACTAGCGGCTCCTACGAGCAGTACTTC. The chain couples TRBV3-1 (or the pseudogene TRBV3-2) to TRBJ2-7, with TRBD2 matching 11 bases. CDR3 size: 14 residues. Trimming at V came to 5 bases and at J to 0 bases, leaving 0 bases not matched to a gene. Germline CDR1 LGHDT, CDR2 YNNKEL (reference sequence).

V is TRBV11-2 and J is TRBJ1-1, with a possible D match to TRBD1 (6 bases). V dropped 5 bases and J dropped 5 bases, with 15 bases sitting between them. CDR3 length equals 14 residues. Looked up from germline, CDR1 is SGHAT and CDR2 is FQNNGV. The CDR3 loop reads CASSPEGEWTEAFF. In nucleotides, the CDR3 is TGTGCCAGCAGCCCCGAGGGGGAGTGGACTGAAGCTTTCTTT.

This clone was counted a single time. V usage is TRBV7-3 and J usage is TRBJ2-1, with 9 bases fitting TRBD2. J lost 7 bases, V lost 5 bases, and 15 bases had no gene match. CDR1 and CDR2 (germline): SGHTA, FQGTGA. This CDR3 is 17 amino acids long. This chain's CDR3 is CASSLNPGAGGPNEQFF. In DNA form, the CDR3 reads TGTGCCAGCAGCCTTAACCCCGGGGCGGGAGGGCCGAATGAGCAGTTCTTC.

This chain uses TRBV27 with TRBJ2-1, with 11 bases that match TRBD2. CDR1 is MNHEY and CDR2 is SMNVEV in the germline V gene (reference sequence). The CDR3 length is 19 residues. With V trimmed by 1 base and J by 3 bases, 11 bases remained unmatched. The CDR3 DNA reads TGTGCCAGCAGTTTATTTGGGCTAGCGGGGGGCGTGCGCTACAATGAGCAGTTCTTC. Residues: CASSLFGLAGGVRYNEQFF.

The chain uses TRBV27 and TRBJ1-5; D is unresolved. The germline gives CDR1 MNHEY, CDR2 SMNVEV (reference sequence). V lost 5 bases, J lost 4 bases, and 9 bases lay in between. The CDR3 spans 13 residues. The CDR3 nucleotides are TGTGCCAGCAGTCCCCAGGTTAATCAGCCCCAGCATTTT. As protein: CASSPQVNQPQHF.

The chain links TRBV7-3 to TRBJ2-7; the D gene is possibly TRBD1 (6 bases). V was clipped by 8 bases and J by 6 bases, with 17 bases between them. The CDR3 covers 13 residues. CDR1 and CDR2 (germline): SGHTA, FQGTGA. The CDR3 nucleotides are TGTGCCAGCGGGCCGGGACAACAGGCCGAGCAGTACTTC. It yields the protein CASGPGQQAEQYF. Complete variable domain (other parts from reference TRBV7-3 and TRBJ2-7): GAGVSQTPSNKVTEKGKYVELRCDPISGHTALYWYRQSLGQGPEFLIYFQGTGAADDSGLPNDRFFAVRPEGSVSTLKIQRTERGDSAVYLCASGPGQQAEQYFGPGTRLTVT.

The chain couples TRBV10-2 to TRBJ2-7; TRBD1 agrees at 11 bases. The CDR3 runs to 17 residues. V shed 6 bases and J 6 bases; nucleotides not matched to a gene: 16. Germline values: CDR1 WSHSY, CDR2 SAAADI. CDR3: CASRLGQGAAGTSEQYF. CDR3 DNA sequence: TGCGCCAGCAGATTAGGACAGGGGGCCGCGGGGACGAGCGAGCAGTACTTC.

The chain employs TRBV7-3 and TRBJ2-1, with a possible D match to TRBD1 (6 bases). The CDR3 consists of 16 residues. The V end was cut by 5 bases, the J end by 4 bases, with 18 bases between. In germline, CDR1 is SGHTA, CDR2 FQGTGA. The CDR3 DNA follows: TGTGCCAGCAGCGATCAGTCCAGGGGTCGGTACAATGAGCAGTTCTTC. Translating it yields CASSDQSRGRYNEQFF. The full variable domain, with the rest looked up from reference TRBV7-3 and TRBJ2-1, is GAGVSQTPSNKVTEKGKYVELRCDPISGHTALYWYRQSLGQGPEFLIYFQGTGAADDSGLPNDRFFAVRPEGSVSTLKIQRTERGDSAVYLCASSDQSRGRYNEQFFGPGTRLTVL.